Listed below are T cell receptor beta chains from one sample, sequenced in a study of T cell changes during pregnancy in multiple sclerosis. Clones were sequenced by immunoSEQ multiplex PCR, and TCRdb holds only the in-frame ones, with some missing. The repertoire consists of some 90,000 clones, with roughly nine tenths occurring once and the leading ten covering over 1.5%. This specimen was peripheral blood, taken in the first trimester of pregnancy. The origin of the receptors is a female donor with multiple sclerosis, enrolled in a pregnancy study. Each CDR3 is given with its conserved first and last residue. The order of the fields is J gene, clone size, D gene, V gene, CDR3 DNA, CDR3 protein. The D gene is left open where the match is weak. Not all rows give a size; the values are once, few, many and, for expanded clones, a class.

TRBJ2-2 NA TRBD1 TRBV11-3 TGTGCCAGCAGCTTATCCGGGACAGGGGCCGGGGAGCTGTTTTTT CASSLSGTGAGELFF
TRBJ2-2 few TRBD2 TRBV9 TGTGCCTCAGCGGGAGTCGGCACCGGGGAGCTGTTTTTT CASAGVGTGELFF
TRBJ2-7 NA TRBD2 TRBV4-1 TGCGCCAGCAGCCAAGCCCCCGGACTAGGCTCCTACGAGCAGTACTTC CASSQAPGLGSYEQYF
TRBJ2-1 NA NA TRBV5-6 TGTGCCAGCAGCTGGGGGGAGTTAACCTACAATGAGCAGTTCTTC CASSWGELTYNEQFF
TRBJ2-1 NA TRBD2 TRBV27 TGTGCCAGCAGTTTAAGGGCAAGAAGGGCTAGCGGGATGGATGAGCAGTTCTTC CASSLRARRASGMDEQFF
TRBJ2-7 NA NA TRBV19 TGTGCCAGTAGTATCACAGGGCGGAATTACGAGCAGTACTTC CASSITGRNYEQYF
TRBJ1-4 NA TRBD1 TRBV29-1 TGCAGCGTCGCGGACAGGGTGGGGGAAAAACTGTTTTTT CSVADRVGEKLFF
TRBJ2-1 once TRBD2 TRBV5-1 TGCGCCAGCAGCACTACTACCCTAGCGGGACCTGGGAATGAGCAGTTCTTC CASSTTTLAGPGNEQFF
TRBJ2-5 NA TRBD2 TRBV7-2 TGTGCCAGCAGCCGCCTCAATCTAGCGGGAGGGCGGGGGATGGAGACCCAGTACTTC CASSRLNLAGGRGMETQYF
TRBJ2-7 NA NA TRBV5-1 TGCGCCAGCAGCCCTTCCTCCTACGAGCAGTACTTC CASSPSSYEQYF
TRBJ2-7 once TRBD1 TRBV28 TGTGCCAGCAGTTCTTACGAGACAGGGTACGAGCAGTACTTC CASSSYETGYEQYF
TRBJ2-3 NA TRBD2 TRBV12-5 TGTGCTAGTGGTTTGATGGGGACTAGCAGTGTCACAGATACGCAGTATTTT CASGLMGTSSVTDTQYF
TRBJ2-3 NA NA TRBV2 TGTGCCAGCAGTGGTCAGGTAACTAGCACAGATACGCAGTATTTT CASSGQVTSTDTQYF
TRBJ2-1 NA NA TRBV15 TGTGCCACCAGCAGCCAGGGCAATGAGCAGTTCTTC CATSSQGNEQFF
TRBJ2-5 NA TRBD1 TRBV6-6 TGTGCCAGCAGTTACTTGCACGCCCAGGGGGACCAGTACTTC CASSYLHAQGDQYF
TRBJ2-7 NA NA TRBV5-1 TGCGCCAGCAGCTCCGCCGGGACACCGCCGGCCTACGAGCAGTACTTC CASSSAGTPPAYEQYF
TRBJ1-1 NA TRBD1 TRBV10-2 TGCGCCAGCCAGCGTGAAGGGGGCTTTCCTGAAGCTTTCTTT CASQREGGFPEAFF
TRBJ2-5 NA TRBD2 TRBV5-4 TGTGCCAGCAGCTCGGGACTAGCGGGAGTAAAAGAGACCCAGTACTTC CASSSGLAGVKETQYF
TRBJ1-4 NA TRBD1 TRBV28 TGTGCCAGCAGTTCCCCCAGGGGGGCTAATGAAAAACTGTTTTTT CASSSPRGANEKLFF
TRBJ2-2 NA NA TRBV19 TGTGCCAGTAGTATCGGGGTTCGTGGGGAGCTGTTTTTT CASSIGVRGELFF
TRBJ2-2 NA NA TRBV4-1 TGCGCCAGCAGCCAAGAGCGCACCGGGGAGCTGTTTTTT CASSQERTGELFF
TRBJ1-2 NA TRBD1 TRBV19 TGTGCCAGTAGTATAGACCAAGGAACAGGGGGAGTTGGCGGCTACACCTTC CASSIDQGTGGVGGYTF
TRBJ2-1 NA NA TRBV28 TGTGCCAGCAGTTTGGCAAGCTCCTACAATGAGCAGTTCTTC CASSLASSYNEQFF
TRBJ1-1 NA NA TRBV7-2 TGTGCCAGCAGCTTCGCATCTACGAACACTGAAGCTTTCTTT CASSFASTNTEAFF
TRBJ1-1 NA NA TRBV29-1 TGCAGCGTTGAAGGTCCGGGTATGAACACTGAAGCTTTCTTT CSVEGPGMNTEAFF
TRBJ2-3 NA NA TRBV9 TGTGCCAGCAGCGAAGGGGGTGCGCAGTATTTT CASSEGGAQYF